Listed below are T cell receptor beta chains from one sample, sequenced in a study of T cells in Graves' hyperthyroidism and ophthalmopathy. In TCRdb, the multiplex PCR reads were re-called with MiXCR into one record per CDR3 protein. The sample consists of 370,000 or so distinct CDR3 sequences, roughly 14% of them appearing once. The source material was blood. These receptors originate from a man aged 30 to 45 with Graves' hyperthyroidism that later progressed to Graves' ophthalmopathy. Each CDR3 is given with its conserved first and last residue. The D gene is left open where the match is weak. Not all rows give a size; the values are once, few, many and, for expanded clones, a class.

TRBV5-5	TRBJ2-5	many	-	TGTGCCAGCAGCTATGACAGCAAAGAGACCCAGTACTTC	CASSYDSKETQYF
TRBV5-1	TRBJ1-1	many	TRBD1	TGCGCCAGCAGCTTGGGTCCGGGGACAGGGGGTGGAGGTGAAGCTTTCTTT	CASSLGPGTGGGGEAFF
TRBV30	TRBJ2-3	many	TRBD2	TGTGCCTGGAGTGTACTCGGGGGGATAGCAGATACGCAGTATTTT	CAWSVLGGIADTQYF
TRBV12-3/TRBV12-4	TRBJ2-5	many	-	TGTGCCAGCAGTCCTGGACTCCTCGGGCAAGAGACCCAGTACTTC	CASSPGLLGQETQYF
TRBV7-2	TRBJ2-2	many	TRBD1	TGTGCCAGCAGCCCCGGGACAGCGAACACCGGGGAGCTGTTTTTT	CASSPGTANTGELFF
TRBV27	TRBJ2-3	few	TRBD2	TGTGCCAGTAACTCCTATCGGCGGGGGGCGGATACGCAGTATTTT	CASNSYRRGADTQYF
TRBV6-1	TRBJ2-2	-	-	TGTGCCAGCAGTGAAATAGCTCCCGGGGAGCTGTTTTTT	CASSEIAPGELFF
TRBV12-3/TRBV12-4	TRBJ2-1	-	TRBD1	TGTGCCAGCAGTTTATTGACAGGGGGGTACAATGAGCAGTTCTTC	CASSLLTGGYNEQFF
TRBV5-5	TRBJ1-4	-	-	TGCGCCAGCAGCTTGATGTTTGGGGCAACTAATGAAAAACTGTTTTTT	CASSLMFGATNEKLFF
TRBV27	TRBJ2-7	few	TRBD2	TGTGCCAGCAGGGGCCTAGGACTAGCTTCCTACGAGCAGTACTTC	CASRGLGLASYEQYF
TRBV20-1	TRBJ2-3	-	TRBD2	TGCAGTGCCACTAGGGGTAGCGGGGGGGCAATAAGGACAGATACGCAGTATTTT	CSATRGSGGAIRTDTQYF
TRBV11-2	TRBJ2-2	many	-	TGTGCCAGCAGCTTAGGAGTGTCCGGGGAGCTGTTTTTT	CASSLGVSGELFF
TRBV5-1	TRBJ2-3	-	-	TGCGCCAGCAGGGGGGGTAGCGCGATGGGTCCAGATACGCAGTATTTT	CASRGGSAMGPDTQYF
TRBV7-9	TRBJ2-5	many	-	TGTGCCAGCAGCTCCCTCACGGGGTACCAAGAGACCCAGTACTTC	CASSSLTGYQETQYF
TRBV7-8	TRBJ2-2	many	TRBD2	TGTGCCAGCAGCTTAGCTCTAGCGGGGAAGACCGGGGAGCTGTTTTTT	CASSLALAGKTGELFF
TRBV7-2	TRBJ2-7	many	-	TGTGCCAGCAGCCAGGACAGCCCCTACGAGCAGTACTTC	CASSQDSPYEQYF
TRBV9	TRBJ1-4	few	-	TGTGCCAGCAGCGTAGGGGGAGGAACTAATGAAAAACTGTTTTTT	CASSVGGGTNEKLFF
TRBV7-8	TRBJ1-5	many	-	TGTGCCAGCAGCTTAGCGCAACGGTATAGCAATCAGCCCCAGCATTTT	CASSLAQRYSNQPQHF
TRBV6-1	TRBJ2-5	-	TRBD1	TGTGCCAGCAGAGAACAGGGGGGACAAGAGACCCAGTACTTC	CASREQGGQETQYF
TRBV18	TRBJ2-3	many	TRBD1	TGTGCCAGCTCACAAAACAGGGGGCGTACAGATACGCAGTATTTT	CASSQNRGRTDTQYF
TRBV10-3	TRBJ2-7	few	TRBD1	TGTGCCACCCGGGGTCGGGACAGGGTAAGGGGAGCCAACGAGCAGTACTTC	CATRGRDRVRGANEQYF
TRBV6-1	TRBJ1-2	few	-	TGTGCCAGCAGTGATTGGGTTGGCGATGGCTACACCTTC	CASSDWVGDGYTF
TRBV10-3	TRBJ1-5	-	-	TGTGCCATCAGTGAAGAGGGGGGGTATCAGCCCCAGCATTTT	CAISEEGGYQPQHF
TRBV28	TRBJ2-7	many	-	TGTGCCAGCAGTTCGAGCGAGCAGTACTTC	CASSSSEQYF
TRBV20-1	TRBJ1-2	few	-	TGCAGTGCCCATTCGAGGGGCTTGTATGGCTACACCTTC	CSAHSRGLYGYTF
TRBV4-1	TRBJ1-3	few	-	TGCGCCAGCAGCCAACGTGCTGGCTCTGGAAACACCATATATTTT	CASSQRAGSGNTIYF
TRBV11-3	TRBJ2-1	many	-	TGTGCCAGCAGCTTAGATGGGAGGACATACTACAATGAGCAGTTCTTC	CASSLDGRTYYNEQFF
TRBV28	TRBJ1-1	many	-	TGTGCCAGCACCCCCCTGGGAACTGAAGCTTTCTTT	CASTPLGTEAFF
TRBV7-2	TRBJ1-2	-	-	TGTGCCAGCAGCTGGGGGGGGGGGGATCGAGGCTACACCTTC	CASSWGGGDRGYTF